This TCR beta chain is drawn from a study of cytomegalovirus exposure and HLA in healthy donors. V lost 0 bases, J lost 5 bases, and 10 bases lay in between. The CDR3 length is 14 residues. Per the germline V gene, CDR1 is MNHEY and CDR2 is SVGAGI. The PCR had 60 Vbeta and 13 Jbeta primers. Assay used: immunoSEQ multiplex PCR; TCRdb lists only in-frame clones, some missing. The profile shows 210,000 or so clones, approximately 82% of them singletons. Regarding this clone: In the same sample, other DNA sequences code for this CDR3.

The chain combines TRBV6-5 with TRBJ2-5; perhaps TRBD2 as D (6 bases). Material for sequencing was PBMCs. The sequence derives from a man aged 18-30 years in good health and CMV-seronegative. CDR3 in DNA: TGTGCCAGCAGTTACTCCGGGGGACGGGAGACCCAGTACTTC. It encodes CASSYSGGRETQYF.